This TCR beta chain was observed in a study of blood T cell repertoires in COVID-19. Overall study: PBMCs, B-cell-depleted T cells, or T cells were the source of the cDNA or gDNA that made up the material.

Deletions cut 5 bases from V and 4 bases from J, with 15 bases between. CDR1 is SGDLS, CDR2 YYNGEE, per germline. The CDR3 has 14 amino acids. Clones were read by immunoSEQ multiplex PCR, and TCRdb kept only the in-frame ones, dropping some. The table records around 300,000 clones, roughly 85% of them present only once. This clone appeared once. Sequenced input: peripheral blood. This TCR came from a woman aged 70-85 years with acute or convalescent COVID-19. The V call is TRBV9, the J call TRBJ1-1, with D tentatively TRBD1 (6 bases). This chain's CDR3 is CASSARTAFTEAFF. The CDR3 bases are TGTGCCAGCAGTGCCCGGACAGCGTTCACTGAAGCTTTCTTT.